These T cell receptor beta chains were read from a single sample in a study of chronic HIV infection and antiretroviral therapy. TCRdb passed the 5' RACE reads through MiXCR, listing each CDR3 protein once. The sample lists 40,000 to 50,000 distinct CDR3 sequences; 15% to 20% were seen once. The sequenced sample was peripheral blood. Source of these receptors: an adult who had HIV and had not received antiretroviral therapy, or was an uninfected healthy control (not recorded which). Both conserved end residues are trimmed from each CDR3. The order of the fields is J gene, V gene, clone size, CDR3 protein. The size entry is marked missing in some rows and otherwise reads once, few, many or a size class.

>TRBJ2-1|TRBV20-1|NA
SGDAGTPYNEQF
>TRBJ2-4|TRBV5-6|few
ASSPGHRAAKNIQY
>TRBJ2-7|TRBV9|few
ASSRTGTYEQY
>TRBJ2-6|TRBV11-1|many
ASSLAEGRGSYSGANVLT
>TRBJ2-7|TRBV10-3|NA
AISERTGHEQY
>TRBJ1-1|TRBV25-1|NA
ASRNLQGLPF
>TRBJ1-6|TRBV7-9|NA
ASSGDRGSPLH
>TRBJ1-5|TRBV29-1|few
SVGEQKNQPQH
>TRBJ2-1|TRBV28|few
ATGPGVPPGQF
>TRBJ1-1|TRBV7-3|NA
ASSLVGGTATEAF
>TRBJ2-5|TRBV28|few
ASSFRQVQETQY
>TRBJ1-1|TRBV7-9|NA
ASSPTGGKEDTEAF
>TRBJ1-3|TRBV5-1|few
ASSFQGPSGNTIY
>TRBJ2-3|TRBV20-1|NA
SAGGREGGKDTQY
>TRBJ1-5|TRBV2|NA
ASTDRRVQPQH
>TRBJ2-5|TRBV6-1|NA
ASSRLAGGPETQY
>TRBJ2-3|TRBV29-1|NA
IRSPLAGTFTDTQY
>TRBJ2-7|TRBV29-1|NA
SVEWREGRHEQY
>TRBJ1-1|TRBV7-8|few
ASSSGQLEVEAF
>TRBJ2-7|TRBV28|NA
ASSIRQGYYEQY
>TRBJ1-1|TRBV28|NA
ASSFTRTGTEAF
>TRBJ2-7|TRBV28|few
ASSSPRGGYEQY
>TRBJ1-2|TRBV28|few
ASSRGKRNYGYT
>TRBJ2-7|TRBV6-5|few
ASRSLEGGYEQY
>TRBJ1-1|TRBV28|NA
ASSPGQGSEAF
>TRBJ2-3|TRBV6-5|NA
ASSYGAGAGTDTQY
>TRBJ2-2|TRBV20-1|NA
SASMEGITGELF